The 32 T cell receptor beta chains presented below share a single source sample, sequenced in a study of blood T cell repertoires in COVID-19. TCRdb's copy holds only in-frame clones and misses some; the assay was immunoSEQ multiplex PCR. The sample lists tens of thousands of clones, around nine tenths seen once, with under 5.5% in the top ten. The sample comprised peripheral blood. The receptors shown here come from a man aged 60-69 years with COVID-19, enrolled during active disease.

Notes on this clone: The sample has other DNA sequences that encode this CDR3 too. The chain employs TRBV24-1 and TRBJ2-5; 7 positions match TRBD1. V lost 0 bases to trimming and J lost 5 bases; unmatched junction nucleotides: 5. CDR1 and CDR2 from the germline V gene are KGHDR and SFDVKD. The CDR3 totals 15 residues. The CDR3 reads CATSDLRGGEETQYF. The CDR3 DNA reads TGTGCCACCAGTGATTTGCGAGGGGGCGAGGAGACCCAGTACTTC.

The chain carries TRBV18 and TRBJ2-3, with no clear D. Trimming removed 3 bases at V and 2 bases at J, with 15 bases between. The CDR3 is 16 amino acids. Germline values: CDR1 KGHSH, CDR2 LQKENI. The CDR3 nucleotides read TGTGCCAGCTCACCTCAGCACGTAGCCTCCACAGATACGCAGTATTTT. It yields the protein CASSPQHVASTDTQYF.

Here the CDR3 DNA reads TGCGCCAGCAGCTTGTTAGTAGCGGGGGCTACTAGGTTGGATGAGCAGTTCTTC. It is translated as CASSLLVAGATRLDEQFF. The chain links TRBV5-1 to TRBJ2-1; 9 nucleotides agree with TRBD2. CDR1 and CDR2 from the germline V gene are SGHRS and YFSETQ. The CDR3 runs 18 residues. Trimming removed 1 base from V and 8 bases from J; junction bases left unmatched: 16.

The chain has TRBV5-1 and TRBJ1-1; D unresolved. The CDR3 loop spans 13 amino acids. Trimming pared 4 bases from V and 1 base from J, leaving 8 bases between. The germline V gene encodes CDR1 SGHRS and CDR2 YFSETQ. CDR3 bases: TGCGCCAGCAGCCGCGCAGGGAACACTGAAGCTTTCTTT. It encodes CASSRAGNTEAFF.

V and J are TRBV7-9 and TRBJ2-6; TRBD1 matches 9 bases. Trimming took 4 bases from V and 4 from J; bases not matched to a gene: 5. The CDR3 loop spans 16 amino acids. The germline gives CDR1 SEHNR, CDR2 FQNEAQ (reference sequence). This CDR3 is CASSSGQGRGANVLTF. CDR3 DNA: TGTGCCAGCAGCTCCGGACAGGGGAGAGGGGCCAACGTCCTGACTTTC.

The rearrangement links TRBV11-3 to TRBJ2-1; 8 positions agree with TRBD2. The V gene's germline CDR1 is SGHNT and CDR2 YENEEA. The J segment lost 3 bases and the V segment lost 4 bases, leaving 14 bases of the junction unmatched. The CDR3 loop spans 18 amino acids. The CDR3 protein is CASSWGDFWTSIYNEQFF. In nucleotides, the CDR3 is TGTGCCAGCAGCTGGGGAGATTTTTGGACTAGCATCTACAATGAGCAGTTCTTC.

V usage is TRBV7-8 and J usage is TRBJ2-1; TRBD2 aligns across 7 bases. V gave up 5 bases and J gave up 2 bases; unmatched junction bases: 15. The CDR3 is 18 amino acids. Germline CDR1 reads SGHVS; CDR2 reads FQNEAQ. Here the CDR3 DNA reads TGTGCCAGCAGCCCCTACGACCGCGGGACTATCACCTACAATGAGCAGTTCTTC. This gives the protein CASSPYDRGTITYNEQFF.

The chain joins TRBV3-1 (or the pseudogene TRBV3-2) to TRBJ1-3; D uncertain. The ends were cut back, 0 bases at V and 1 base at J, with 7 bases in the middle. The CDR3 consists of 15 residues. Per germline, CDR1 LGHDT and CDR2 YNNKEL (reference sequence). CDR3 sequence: CASSQDAESGNTIYF. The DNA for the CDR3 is TGTGCCAGCAGCCAAGACGCGGAATCTGGAAACACCATATATTTT.

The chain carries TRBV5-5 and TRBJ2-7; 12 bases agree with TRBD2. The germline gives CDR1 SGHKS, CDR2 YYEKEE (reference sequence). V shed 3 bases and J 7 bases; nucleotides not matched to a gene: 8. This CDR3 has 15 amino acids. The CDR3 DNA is TGTGCCAGCAGCTCGACTAGCGGGAGTAGTTGGGAGCAGTACTTC. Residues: CASSSTSGSSWEQYF.

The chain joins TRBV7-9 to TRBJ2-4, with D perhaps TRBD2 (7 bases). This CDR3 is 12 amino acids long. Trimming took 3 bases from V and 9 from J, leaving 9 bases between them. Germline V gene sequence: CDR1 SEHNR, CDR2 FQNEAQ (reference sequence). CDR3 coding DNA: TGTGCCAGCAGCTTGGGAGGGGGCATTCAGTACTTC. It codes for CASSLGGGIQYF.

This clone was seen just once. The CDR3 here is CASSYQDSEDEQYF. CDR3 sequence (DNA): TGTGCCAGCAGTTACCAGGACAGTGAGGACGAGCAGTACTTC. The chain joins TRBV6-5 to TRBJ2-7, with D possibly TRBD1 on 6 matching bases. Trimming pared 2 bases from V and 5 bases from J, leaving 13 bases between. CDR1 and CDR2 (germline): MNHEY, SVGAGI. This CDR3 spans 14 amino acids.

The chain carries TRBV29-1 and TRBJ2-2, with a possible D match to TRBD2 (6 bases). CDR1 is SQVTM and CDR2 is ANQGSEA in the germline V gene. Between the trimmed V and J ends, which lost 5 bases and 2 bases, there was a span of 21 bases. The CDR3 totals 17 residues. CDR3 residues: CSVFSPPGERNTGELFF. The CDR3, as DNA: TGCAGCGTTTTCTCCCCCCCGGGGGAAAGAAACACCGGGGAGCTGTTTTTT.

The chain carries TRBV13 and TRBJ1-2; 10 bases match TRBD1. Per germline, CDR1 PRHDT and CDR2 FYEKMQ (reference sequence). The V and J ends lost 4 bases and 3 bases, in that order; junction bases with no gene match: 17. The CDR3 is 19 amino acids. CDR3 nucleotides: TGTGCCAGCAGCTCGATCTTTGGGACAGGGGAAGGTAACGACTATGGCTACACCTTC. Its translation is CASSSIFGTGEGNDYGYTF.

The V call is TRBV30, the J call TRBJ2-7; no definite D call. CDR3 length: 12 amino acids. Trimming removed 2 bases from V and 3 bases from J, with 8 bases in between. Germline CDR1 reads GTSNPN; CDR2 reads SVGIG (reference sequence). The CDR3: CAWSPRGYEQYF. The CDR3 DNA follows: TGTGCCTGGAGTCCCCGCGGCTACGAGCAGTACTTC.

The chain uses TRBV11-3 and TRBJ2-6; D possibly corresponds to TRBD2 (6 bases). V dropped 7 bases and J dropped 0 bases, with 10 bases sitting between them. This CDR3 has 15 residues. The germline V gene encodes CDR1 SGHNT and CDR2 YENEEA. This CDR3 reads CASTRGVSGANVLTF. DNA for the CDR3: TGTGCCAGCACGCGCGGGGTCTCTGGGGCCAACGTCCTGACTTTC.

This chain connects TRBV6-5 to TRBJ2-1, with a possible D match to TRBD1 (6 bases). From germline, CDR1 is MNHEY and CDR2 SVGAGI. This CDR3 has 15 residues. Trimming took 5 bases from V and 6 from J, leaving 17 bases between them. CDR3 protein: CASSLRQVYGNEQFF. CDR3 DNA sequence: TGTGCCAGCAGTCTGCGACAGGTATACGGCAATGAGCAGTTCTTC.

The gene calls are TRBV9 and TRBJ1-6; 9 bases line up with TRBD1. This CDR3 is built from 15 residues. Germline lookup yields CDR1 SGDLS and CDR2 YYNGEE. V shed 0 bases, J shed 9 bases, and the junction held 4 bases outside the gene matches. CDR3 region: CASSVDPDRGSPLHF. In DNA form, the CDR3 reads TGTGCCAGCAGCGTAGATCCGGACAGGGGTTCACCCCTCCACTTT.

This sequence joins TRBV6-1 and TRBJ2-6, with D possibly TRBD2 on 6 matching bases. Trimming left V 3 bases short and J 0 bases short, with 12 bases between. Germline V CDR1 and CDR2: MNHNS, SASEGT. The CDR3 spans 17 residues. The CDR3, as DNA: TGTGCCAGCAGTGAGAGGGAGGCCAACTCTGGGGCCAACGTCCTGACTTTC. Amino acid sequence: CASSEREANSGANVLTF.

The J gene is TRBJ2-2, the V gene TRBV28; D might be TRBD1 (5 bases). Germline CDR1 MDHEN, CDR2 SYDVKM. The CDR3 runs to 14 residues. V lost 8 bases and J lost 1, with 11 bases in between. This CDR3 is CASRYDRNTGELFF. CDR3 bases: TGTGCCAGCCGTTACGACAGGAACACCGGGGAGCTGTTTTTT.

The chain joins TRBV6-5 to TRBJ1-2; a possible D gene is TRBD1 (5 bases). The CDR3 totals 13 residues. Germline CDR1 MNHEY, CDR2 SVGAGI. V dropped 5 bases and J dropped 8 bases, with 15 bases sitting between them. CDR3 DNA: TGTGCCAGCAGTCCCGGAGGGGTGACCGGCTACACCTTC. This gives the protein CASSPGGVTGYTF.

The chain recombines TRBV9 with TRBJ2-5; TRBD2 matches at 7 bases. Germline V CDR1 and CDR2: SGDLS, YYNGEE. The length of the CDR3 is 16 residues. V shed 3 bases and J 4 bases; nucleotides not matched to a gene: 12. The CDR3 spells CASSATSEGGSETQYF. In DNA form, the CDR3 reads TGTGCCAGCAGCGCCACTAGCGAAGGAGGGTCAGAGACCCAGTACTTC. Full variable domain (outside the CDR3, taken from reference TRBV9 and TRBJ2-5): DSGVTQTPKHLITATGQRVTLRCSPRSGDLSVYWYQQSLDQGLQFLIQYYNGEERAKGNILERFSAQQFPDLHSELNLSSLELGDSALYFCASSATSEGGSETQYFGPGTRLLVL.

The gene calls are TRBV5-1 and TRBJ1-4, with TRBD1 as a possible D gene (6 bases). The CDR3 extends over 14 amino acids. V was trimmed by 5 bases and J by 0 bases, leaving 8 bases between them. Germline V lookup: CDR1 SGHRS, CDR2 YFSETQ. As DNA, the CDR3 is TGCGCCAGCAGTTCAGGGGCAACTAATGAAAAACTGTTTTTT. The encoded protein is CASSSGATNEKLFF.

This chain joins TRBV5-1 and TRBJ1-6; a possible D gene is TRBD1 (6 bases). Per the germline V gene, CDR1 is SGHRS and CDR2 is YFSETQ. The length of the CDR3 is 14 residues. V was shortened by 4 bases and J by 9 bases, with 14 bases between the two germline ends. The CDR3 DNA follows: TGCGCCAGCAGCCCGGACAGCCCCATTTCACCCCTCCACTTT. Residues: CASSPDSPISPLHF. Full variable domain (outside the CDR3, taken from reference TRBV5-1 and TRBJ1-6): KAGVTQTPRYLIKTRGQQVTLSCSPISGHRSVSWYQQTPGQGLQFLFEYFSETQRNKGNFPGRFSGRQFSNSRSEMNVSTLELGDSALYLCASSPDSPISPLHFGNGTRLTVT.

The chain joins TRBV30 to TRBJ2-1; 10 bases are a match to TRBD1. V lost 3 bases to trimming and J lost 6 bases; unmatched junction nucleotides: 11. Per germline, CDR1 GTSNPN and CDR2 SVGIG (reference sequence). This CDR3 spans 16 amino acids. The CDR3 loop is CAWRPKDRGRVNEQFF. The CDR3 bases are TGTGCCTGGAGACCCAAGGACAGGGGGAGGGTCAATGAGCAGTTCTTC.

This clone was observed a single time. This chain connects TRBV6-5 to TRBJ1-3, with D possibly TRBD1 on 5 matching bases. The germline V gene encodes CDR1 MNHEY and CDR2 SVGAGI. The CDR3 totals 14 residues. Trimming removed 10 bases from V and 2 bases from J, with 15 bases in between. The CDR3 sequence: CATLPSRAGNTIYF. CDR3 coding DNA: TGTGCCACGCTCCCTTCCAGGGCTGGAAACACCATATATTTT.

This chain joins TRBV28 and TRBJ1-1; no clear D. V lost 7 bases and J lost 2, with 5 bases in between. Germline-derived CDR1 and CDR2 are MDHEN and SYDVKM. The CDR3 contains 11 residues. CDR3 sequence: CASTQNTEAFF. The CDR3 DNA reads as TGTGCCAGCACCCAAAACACTGAAGCTTTCTTT. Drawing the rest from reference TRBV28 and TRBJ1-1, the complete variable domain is DVKVTQSSRYLVKRTGEKVFLECVQDMDHENMFWYRQDPGLGLRLIYFSYDVKMKEKGDIPEGYSVSREKKERFSLILESASTNQTSMYLCASTQNTEAFFGQGTRLTVV.

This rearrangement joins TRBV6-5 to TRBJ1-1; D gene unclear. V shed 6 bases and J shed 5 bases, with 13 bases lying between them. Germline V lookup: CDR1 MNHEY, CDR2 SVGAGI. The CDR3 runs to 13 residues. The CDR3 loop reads CASSLTVRTEAFF. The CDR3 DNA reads TGTGCCAGCAGCCTCACCGTCCGGACTGAAGCTTTCTTT.

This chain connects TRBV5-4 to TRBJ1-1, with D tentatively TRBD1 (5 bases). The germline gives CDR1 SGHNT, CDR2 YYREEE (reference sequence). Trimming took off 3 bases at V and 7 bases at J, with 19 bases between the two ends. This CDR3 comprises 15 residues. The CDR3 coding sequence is TGTGCCAGCAGCTCACCTTGGGAGGGAGGGGATGAAGCTTTCTTT. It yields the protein CASSSPWEGGDEAFF.

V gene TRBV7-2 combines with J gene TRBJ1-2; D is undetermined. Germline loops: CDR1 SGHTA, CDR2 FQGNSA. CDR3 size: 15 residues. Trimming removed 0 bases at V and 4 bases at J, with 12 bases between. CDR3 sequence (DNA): TGTGCCAGCAGCTTAGCGGTTCCAGAGGGCTATGGCTACACCTTC. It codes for CASSLAVPEGYGYTF.

CDR3 in amino acids: CASSLPGLVRSPLHF. DNA of the CDR3: TGTGCCAGCAGCTTACCCGGACTGGTGCGTTCACCCCTCCACTTT. The rearrangement links TRBV11-3 to TRBJ1-6; D is unresolved. Germline V gene sequence: CDR1 SGHNT, CDR2 YENEEA. The CDR3 contains 15 residues. Trimming cost V 2 bases and J 9 bases, with 14 bases left between them. The full variable domain, completed using reference TRBV11-3 and TRBJ1-6, is EAGVVQSPRYKIIEKKQPVAFWCNPISGHNTLYWYLQNLGQGPELLIRYENEEAVDDSQLPKDRFSAERLKGVDSTLKIQPAELGDSAVYLCASSLPGLVRSPLHFGNGTRLTVT.

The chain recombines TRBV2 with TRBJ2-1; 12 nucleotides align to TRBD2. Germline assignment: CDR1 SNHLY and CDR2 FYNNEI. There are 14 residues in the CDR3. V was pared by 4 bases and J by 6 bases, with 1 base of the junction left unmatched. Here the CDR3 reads CASSGTSGTNEQFF. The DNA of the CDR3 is TGTGCCAGCAGTGGGACTAGCGGGACCAATGAGCAGTTCTTC.

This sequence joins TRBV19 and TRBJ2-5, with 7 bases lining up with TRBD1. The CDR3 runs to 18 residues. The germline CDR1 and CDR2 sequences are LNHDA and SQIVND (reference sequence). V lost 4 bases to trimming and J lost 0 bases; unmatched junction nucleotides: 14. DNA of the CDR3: TGTGCCAGTAGTACCCTCGTAAGGGACAGCAGGAACCAAGAGACCCAGTACTTC. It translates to CASSTLVRDSRNQETQYF.